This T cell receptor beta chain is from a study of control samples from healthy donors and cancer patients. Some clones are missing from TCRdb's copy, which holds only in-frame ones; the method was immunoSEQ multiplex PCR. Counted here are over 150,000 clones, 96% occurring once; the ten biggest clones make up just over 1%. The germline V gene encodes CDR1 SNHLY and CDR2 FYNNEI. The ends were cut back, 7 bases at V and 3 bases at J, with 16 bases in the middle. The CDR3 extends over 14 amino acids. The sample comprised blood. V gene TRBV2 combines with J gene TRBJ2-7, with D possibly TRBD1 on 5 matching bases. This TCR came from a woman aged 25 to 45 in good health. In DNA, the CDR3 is TGTGCCAGCAATTTTCAGGGCGTACGCTACGAGCAGTACTTC. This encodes CASNFQGVRYEQYF.